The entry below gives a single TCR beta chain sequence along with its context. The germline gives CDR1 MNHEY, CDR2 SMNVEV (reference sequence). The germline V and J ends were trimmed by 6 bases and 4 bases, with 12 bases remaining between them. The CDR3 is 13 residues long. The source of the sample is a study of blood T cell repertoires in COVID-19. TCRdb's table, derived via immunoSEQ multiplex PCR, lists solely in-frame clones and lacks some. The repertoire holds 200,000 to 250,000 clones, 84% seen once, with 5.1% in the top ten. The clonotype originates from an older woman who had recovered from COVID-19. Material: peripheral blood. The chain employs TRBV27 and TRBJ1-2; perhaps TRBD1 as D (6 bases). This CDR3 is CASRGGNSYGYTF. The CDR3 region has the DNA TGTGCCAGCAGAGGGGGTAATAGCTATGGCTACACCTTC.